This T cell receptor beta chain was documented in a study of CD8+ T cells in alopecia areata. Overall study context: The drug, tofacitinib, lasted 6 to 18 months, followed by 6 months off drug. Study results and caveats: Scalp clonality and expanded CD8+ clones among the top 100 were significantly decreased by tofacitinib.

In its sample, this clone was seen a few times. The antigen remains undetermined. In each case, RNA was isolated and then reverse transcribed into cDNA as the sequencing template. TCRdb keeps only in-frame clones here, not all; method: immunoSEQ multiplex PCR. The sample includes approximately 300,000 clones, about 62% of them seen just once. The CDR3 is made up of 13 amino acids. The V and J ends lost 1 base and 6 bases respectively, with 4 bases between them. Looked up from germline, CDR1 is LNHDA and CDR2 is SQIVND (reference sequence). Treatment reported: oral pan-JAK inhibitor, 5-10 mg twice daily.

The chain has TRBV19 and TRBJ1-6; D is ambiguous. The sequence was obtained from a human donor with alopecia areata. The material was CD4+ T cells sorted from blood, obtained at week 24, from a patient treated with tofacitinib. DNA of the CDR3: TGTGCCAGTAGTATAGGGCCTAATTCACCCCTCCACTTT. Translation gives CASSIGPNSPLHF.